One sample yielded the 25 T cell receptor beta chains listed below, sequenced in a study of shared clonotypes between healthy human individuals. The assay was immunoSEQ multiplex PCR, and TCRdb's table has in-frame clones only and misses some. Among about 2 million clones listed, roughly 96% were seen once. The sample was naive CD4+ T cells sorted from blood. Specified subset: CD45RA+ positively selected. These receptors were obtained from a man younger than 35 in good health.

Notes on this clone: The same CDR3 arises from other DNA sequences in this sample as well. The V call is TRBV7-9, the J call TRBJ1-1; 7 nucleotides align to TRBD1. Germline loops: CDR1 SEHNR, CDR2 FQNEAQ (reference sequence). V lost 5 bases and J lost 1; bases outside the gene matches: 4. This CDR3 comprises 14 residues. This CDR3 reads CASSRQGGNTEAFF. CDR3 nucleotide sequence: TGTGCCAGCAGCCGACAGGGTGGGAACACTGAAGCTTTCTTT.

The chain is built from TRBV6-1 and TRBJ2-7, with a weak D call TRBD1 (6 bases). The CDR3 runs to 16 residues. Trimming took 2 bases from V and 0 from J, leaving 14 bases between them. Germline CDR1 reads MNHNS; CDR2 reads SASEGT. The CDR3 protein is CASSEQGTLVSYEQYF. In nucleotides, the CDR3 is TGTGCCAGCAGTGAACAGGGGACACTAGTCTCCTACGAGCAGTACTTC.

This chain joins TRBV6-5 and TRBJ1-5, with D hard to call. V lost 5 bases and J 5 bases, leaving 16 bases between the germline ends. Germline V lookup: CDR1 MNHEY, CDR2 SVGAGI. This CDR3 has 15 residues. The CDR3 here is CASSTREAPYQPQHF. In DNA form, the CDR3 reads TGTGCCAGCAGTACCCGGGAAGCGCCCTATCAGCCCCAGCATTTT.

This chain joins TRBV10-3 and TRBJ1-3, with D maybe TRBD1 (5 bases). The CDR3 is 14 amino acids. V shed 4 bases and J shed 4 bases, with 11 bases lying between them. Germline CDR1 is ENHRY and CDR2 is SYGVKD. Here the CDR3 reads CAISGRDGGNTIYF. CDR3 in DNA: TGTGCCATCAGTGGTCGGGACGGCGGAAACACCATATATTTT.

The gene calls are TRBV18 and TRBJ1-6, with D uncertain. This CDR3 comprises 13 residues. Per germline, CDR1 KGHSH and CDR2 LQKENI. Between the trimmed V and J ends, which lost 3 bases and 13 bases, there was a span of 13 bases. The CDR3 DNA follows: TGTGCCAGCTCACCTGAGGATCAGTTCCCCCTCCACTTT. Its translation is CASSPEDQFPLHF. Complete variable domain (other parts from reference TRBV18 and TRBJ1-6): NAGVMQNPRHLVRRRGQEARLRCSPMKGHSHVYWYRQLPEEGLKFMVYLQKENIIDESGMPKERFSAEFPKEGPSILRIQQVVRGDSAAYFCASSPEDQFPLHFGNGTRLTVT.

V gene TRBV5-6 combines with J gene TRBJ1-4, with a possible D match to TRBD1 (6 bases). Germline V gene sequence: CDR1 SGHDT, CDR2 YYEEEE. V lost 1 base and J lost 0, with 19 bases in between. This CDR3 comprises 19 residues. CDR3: CASSLRGGTGLSTNEKLFF. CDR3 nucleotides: TGTGCCAGCAGCTTGAGAGGGGGAACAGGGTTATCAACTAATGAAAAACTGTTTTTT.

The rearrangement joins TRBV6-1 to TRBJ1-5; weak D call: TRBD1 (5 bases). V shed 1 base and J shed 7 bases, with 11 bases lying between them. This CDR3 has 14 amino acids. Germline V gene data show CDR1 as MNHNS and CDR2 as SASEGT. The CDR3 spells CASSEVGEGQPQHF. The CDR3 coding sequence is TGTGCCAGCAGTGAAGTAGGGGAAGGGCAGCCCCAGCATTTT.

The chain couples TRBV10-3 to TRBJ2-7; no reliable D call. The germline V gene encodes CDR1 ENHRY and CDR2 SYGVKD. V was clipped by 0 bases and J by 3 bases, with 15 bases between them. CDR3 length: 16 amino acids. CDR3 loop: CAISESSQVIVYEQYF. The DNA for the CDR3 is TGTGCCATCAGTGAGTCGTCGCAGGTCATAGTCTACGAGCAGTACTTC.

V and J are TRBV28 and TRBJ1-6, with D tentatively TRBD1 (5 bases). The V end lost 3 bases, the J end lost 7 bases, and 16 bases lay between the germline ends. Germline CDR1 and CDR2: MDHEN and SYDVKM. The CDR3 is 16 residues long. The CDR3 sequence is CASSFGGMLGNSPLHF. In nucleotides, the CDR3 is TGTGCCAGCAGTTTTGGGGGGATGTTAGGGAATTCACCCCTCCACTTT.

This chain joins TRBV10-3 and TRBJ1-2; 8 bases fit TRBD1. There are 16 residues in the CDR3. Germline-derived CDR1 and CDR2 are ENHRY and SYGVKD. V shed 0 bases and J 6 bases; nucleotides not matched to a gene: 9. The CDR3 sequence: CAISESTPGQEHGYTF. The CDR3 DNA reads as TGTGCCATCAGTGAGTCGACCCCGGGACAGGAACATGGCTACACCTTC.

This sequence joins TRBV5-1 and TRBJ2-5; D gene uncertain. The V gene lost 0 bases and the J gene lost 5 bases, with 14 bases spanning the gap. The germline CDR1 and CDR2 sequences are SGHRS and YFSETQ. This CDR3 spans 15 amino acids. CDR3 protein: CASSLAATLGETQYF. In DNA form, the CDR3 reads TGCGCCAGCAGCTTGGCGGCTACCTTGGGTGAGACCCAGTACTTC. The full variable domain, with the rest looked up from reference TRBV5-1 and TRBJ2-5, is KAGVTQTPRYLIKTRGQQVTLSCSPISGHRSVSWYQQTPGQGLQFLFEYFSETQRNKGNFPGRFSGRQFSNSRSEMNVSTLELGDSALYLCASSLAATLGETQYFGPGTRLLVL.

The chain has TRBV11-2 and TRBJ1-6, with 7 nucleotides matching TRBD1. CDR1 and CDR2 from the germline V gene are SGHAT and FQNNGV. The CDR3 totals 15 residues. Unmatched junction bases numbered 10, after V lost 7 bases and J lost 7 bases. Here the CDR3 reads CASTNTGTVNSPLHF. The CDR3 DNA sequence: TGTGCCAGCACCAACACCGGGACAGTAAATTCACCCCTCCACTTT.

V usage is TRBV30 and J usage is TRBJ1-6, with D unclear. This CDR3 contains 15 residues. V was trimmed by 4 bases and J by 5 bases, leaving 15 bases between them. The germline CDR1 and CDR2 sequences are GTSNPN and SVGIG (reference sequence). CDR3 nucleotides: TGTGCCTGGACCATCTGGTCTCCCGATAATTCACCCCTCCACTTT. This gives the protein CAWTIWSPDNSPLHF.

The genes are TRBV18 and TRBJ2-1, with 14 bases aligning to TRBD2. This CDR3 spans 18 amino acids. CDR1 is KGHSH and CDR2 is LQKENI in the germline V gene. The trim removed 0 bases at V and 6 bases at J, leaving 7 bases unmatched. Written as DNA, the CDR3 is TGTGCCAGCTCACCACCGAGTGAGGGACTAGCGGGAGCCAATGAGCAGTTCTTC. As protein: CASSPPSEGLAGANEQFF. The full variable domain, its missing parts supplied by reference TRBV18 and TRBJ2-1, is NAGVMQNPRHLVRRRGQEARLRCSPMKGHSHVYWYRQLPEEGLKFMVYLQKENIIDESGMPKERFSAEFPKEGPSILRIQQVVRGDSAAYFCASSPPSEGLAGANEQFFGPGTRLTVL.

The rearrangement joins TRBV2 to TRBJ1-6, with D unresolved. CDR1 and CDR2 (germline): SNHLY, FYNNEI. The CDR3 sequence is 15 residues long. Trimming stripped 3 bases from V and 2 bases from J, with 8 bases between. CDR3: CASSDHEAYNSPLHF. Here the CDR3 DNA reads TGTGCCAGCAGTGATCACGAGGCCTATAATTCACCCCTCCACTTT. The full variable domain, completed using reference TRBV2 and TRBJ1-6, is EPEVTQTPSHQVTQMGQEVILRCVPISNHLYFYWYRQILGQKVEFLVSFYNNEISEKSEIFDDQFSVERPDGSNFTLKIRSTKLEDSAMYFCASSDHEAYNSPLHFGNGTRLTVT.

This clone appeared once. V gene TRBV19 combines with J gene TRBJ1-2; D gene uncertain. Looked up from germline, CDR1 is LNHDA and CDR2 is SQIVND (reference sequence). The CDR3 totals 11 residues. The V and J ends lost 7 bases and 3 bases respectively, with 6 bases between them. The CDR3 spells CASKQYYGYTF. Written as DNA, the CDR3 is TGTGCCAGTAAACAGTACTATGGCTACACCTTC.

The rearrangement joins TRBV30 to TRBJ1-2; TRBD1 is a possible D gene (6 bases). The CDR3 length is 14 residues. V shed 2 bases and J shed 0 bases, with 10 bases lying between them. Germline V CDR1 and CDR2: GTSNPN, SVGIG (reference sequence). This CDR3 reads CAWSTGKANYGYTF. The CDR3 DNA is TGTGCCTGGAGTACAGGGAAAGCTAACTATGGCTACACCTTC.

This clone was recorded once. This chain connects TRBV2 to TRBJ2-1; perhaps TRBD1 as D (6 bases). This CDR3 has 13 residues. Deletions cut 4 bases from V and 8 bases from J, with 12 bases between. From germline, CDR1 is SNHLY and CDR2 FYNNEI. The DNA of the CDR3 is TGTGCCAGCAGTGGGCAGGGGATCCATGAGCAGTTCTTC. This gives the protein CASSGQGIHEQFF.

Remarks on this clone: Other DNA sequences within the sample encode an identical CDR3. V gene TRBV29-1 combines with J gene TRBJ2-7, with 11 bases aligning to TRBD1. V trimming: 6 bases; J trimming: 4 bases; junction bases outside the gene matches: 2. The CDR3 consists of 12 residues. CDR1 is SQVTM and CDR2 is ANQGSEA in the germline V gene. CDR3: CSVGQGAYEQYF. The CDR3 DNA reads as TGCAGCGTAGGACAGGGGGCTTACGAGCAGTACTTC.

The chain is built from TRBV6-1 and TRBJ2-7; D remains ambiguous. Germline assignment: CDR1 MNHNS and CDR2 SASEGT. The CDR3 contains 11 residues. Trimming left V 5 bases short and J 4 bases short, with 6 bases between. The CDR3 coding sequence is TGTGCCAGCAGTAACGGATACGAGCAGTACTTC. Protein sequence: CASSNGYEQYF.

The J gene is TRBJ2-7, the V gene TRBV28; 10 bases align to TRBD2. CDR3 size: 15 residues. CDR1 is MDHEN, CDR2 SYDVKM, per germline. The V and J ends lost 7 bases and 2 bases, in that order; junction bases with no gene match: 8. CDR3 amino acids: CASTVLAGETYEQYF. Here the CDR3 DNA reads TGTGCCAGCACCGTCCTAGCGGGGGAAACCTACGAGCAGTACTTC.

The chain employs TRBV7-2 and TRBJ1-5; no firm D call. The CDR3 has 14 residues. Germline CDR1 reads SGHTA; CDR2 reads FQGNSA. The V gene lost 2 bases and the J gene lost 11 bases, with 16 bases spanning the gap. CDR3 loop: CASSLNPTSLAQHF. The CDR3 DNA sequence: TGTGCCAGCAGCTTAAACCCGACGAGCCTCGCCCAGCATTTT.

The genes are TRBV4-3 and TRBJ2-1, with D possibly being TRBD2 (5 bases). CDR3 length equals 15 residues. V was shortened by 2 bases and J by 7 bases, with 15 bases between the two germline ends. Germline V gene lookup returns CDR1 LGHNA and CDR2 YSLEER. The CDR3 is CASSQKTVSVNEQFF. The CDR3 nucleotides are TGCGCCAGCAGCCAAAAGACGGTTAGCGTAAATGAGCAGTTCTTC.

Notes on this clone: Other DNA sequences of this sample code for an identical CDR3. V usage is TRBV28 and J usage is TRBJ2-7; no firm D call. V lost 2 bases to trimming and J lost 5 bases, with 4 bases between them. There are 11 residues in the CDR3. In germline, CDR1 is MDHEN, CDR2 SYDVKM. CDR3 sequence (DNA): TGTGCCAGCAGTTTAGGCCACGAGCAGTACTTC. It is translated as CASSLGHEQYF.

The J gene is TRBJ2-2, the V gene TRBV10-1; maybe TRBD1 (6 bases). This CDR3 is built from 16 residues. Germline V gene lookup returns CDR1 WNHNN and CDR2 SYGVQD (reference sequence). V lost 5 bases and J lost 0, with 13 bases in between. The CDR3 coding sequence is TGCGCCAGCAGTAACCACAGGGCTACGAACACCGGGGAGCTGTTTTTT. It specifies CASSNHRATNTGELFF.